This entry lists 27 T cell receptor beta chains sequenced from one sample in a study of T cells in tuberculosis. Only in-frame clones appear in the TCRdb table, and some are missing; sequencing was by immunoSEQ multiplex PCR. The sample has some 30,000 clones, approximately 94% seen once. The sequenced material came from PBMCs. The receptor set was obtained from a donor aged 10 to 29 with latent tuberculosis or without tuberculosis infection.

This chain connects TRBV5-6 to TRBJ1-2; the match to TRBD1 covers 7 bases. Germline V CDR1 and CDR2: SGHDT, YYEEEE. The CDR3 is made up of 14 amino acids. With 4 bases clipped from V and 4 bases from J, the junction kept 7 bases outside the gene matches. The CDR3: CASSTAWDSYGYTF. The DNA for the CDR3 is TGTGCCAGCAGCACCGCTTGGGACAGCTATGGCTACACCTTC.

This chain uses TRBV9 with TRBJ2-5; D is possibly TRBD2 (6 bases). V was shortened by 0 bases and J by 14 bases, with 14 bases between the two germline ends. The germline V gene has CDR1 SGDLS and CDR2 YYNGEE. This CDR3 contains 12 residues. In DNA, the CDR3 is TGTGCCAGCAGCGTAGATCGGGGAGGTTTATACTTC. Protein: CASSVDRGGLYF.

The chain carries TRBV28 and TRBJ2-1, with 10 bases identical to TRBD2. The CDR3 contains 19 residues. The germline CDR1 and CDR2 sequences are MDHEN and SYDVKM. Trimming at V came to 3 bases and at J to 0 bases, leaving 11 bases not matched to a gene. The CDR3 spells CASSLDSGRPKSSYNEQFF. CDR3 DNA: TGTGCCAGCAGTTTGGATAGCGGGAGGCCCAAAAGCTCCTACAATGAGCAGTTCTTC.

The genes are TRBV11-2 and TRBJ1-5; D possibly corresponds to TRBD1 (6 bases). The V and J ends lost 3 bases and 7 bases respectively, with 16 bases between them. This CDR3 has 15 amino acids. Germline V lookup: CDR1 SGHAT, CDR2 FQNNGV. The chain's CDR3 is CASSLKGDFTQPQHF. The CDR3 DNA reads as TGTGCCAGCAGCTTGAAGGGGGATTTCACCCAGCCCCAGCATTTT.

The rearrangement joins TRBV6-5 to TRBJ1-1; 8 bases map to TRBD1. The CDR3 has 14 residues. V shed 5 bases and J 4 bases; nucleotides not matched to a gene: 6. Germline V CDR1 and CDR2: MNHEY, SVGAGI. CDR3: CASSPGQGRTEAFF. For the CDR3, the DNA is TGTGCCAGCAGTCCTGGACAGGGACGCACTGAAGCTTTCTTT.

CDR3 in amino acids: CASIDMYTEAFF. As DNA, the CDR3 is TGTGCCAGTATCGACATGTACACTGAAGCTTTCTTT. The V and J genes are TRBV19 and TRBJ1-1; no definite D call. Trimming removed 7 bases from V and 3 bases from J, with 9 bases in between. Germline CDR1 is LNHDA and CDR2 is SQIVND (reference sequence). The CDR3 is 12 residues long.

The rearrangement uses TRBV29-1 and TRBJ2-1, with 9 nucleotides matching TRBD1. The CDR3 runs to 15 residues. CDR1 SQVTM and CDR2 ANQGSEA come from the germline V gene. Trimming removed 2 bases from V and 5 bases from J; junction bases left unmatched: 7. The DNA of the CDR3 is TGCAGCGTTGAATTTCCGGGACAGGGTCACAATGAGCAGTTCTTC. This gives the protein CSVEFPGQGHNEQFF.

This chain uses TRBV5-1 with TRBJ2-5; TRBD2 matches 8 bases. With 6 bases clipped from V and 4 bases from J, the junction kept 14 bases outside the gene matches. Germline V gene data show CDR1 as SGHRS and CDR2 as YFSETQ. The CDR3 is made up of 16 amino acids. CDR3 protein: CASKGRAGVPAETQYF. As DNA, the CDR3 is TGCGCCAGCAAAGGGCGAGCGGGAGTGCCGGCAGAGACCCAGTACTTC.

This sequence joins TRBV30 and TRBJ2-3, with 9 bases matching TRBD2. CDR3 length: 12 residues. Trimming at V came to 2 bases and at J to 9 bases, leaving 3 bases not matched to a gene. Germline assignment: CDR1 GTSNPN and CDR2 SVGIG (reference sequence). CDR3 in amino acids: CAWSPGTSTQYF. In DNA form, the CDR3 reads TGTGCCTGGAGTCCCGGGACTAGCACGCAGTATTTT.

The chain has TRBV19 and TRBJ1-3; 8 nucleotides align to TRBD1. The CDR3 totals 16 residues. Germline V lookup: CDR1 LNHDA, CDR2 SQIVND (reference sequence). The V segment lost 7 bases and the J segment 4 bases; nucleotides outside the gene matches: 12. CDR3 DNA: TGTGCCAGTAAAAGCGGACAGGGAACGTACGGAAACACCATATATTTT. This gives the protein CASKSGQGTYGNTIYF. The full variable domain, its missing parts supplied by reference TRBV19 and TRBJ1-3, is DGGITQSPKYLFRKEGQNVTLSCEQNLNHDAMYWYRQDPGQGLRLIYYSQIVNDFQKGDIAEGYSVSREKKESFPLTVTSAQKNPTAFYLCASKSGQGTYGNTIYFGEGSWLTVV.

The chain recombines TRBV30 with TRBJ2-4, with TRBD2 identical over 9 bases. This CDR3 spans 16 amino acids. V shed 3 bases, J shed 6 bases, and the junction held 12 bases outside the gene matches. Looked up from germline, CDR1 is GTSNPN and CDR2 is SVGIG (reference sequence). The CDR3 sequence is CAWSLKRGAGGNIQYF. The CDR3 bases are TGTGCCTGGAGCCTCAAGCGGGGGGCTGGAGGAAACATTCAGTACTTC.

This CDR3 reads CASSLYQGEDGYTF. CDR3 DNA sequence: TGTGCCAGCAGCTTATATCAGGGTGAGGATGGCTACACCTTC. V usage is TRBV7-9 and J usage is TRBJ1-2, with D perhaps matching TRBD1 (5 bases). The CDR3 covers 14 residues. Germline-derived CDR1 and CDR2 are SEHNR and FQNEAQ (reference sequence). The germline V and J ends were trimmed by 2 bases and 6 bases, with 13 bases remaining between them.

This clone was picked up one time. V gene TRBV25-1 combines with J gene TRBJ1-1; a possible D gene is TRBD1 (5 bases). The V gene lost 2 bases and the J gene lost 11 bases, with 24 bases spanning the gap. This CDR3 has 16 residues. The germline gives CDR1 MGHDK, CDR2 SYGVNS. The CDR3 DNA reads TGTGCCAGCAGTGAAGTACCATTGACGGGGGATGGCGCGGCTTTCTTT. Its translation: CASSEVPLTGDGAAFF.

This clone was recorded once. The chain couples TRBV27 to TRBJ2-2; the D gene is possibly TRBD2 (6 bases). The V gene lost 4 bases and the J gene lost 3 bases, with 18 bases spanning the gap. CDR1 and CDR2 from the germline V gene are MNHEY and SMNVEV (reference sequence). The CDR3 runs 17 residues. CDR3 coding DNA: TGTGCCAGCAGTTCTACGTTTCGGGAGCTTGACACCGGGGAGCTGTTTTTT. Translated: CASSSTFRELDTGELFF.

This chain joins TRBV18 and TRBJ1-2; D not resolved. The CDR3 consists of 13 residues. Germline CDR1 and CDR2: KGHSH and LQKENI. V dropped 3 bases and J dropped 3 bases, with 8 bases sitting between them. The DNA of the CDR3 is TGTGCCAGCTCACCTCGGTCGGACTATGGCTACACCTTC. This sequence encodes CASSPRSDYGYTF.

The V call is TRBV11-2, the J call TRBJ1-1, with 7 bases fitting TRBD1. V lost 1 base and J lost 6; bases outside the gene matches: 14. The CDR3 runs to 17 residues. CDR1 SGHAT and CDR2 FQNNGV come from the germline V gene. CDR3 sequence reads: CASSLGWARQGSAEAFF. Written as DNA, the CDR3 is TGTGCCAGCAGCTTAGGATGGGCCAGACAGGGCTCCGCTGAAGCTTTCTTT.

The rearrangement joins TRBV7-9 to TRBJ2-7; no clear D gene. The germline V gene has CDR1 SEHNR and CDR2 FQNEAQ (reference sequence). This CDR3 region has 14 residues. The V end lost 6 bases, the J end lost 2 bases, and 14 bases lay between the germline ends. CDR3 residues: CASSSGADPYEQYF. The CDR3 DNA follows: TGTGCCAGCAGTTCCGGAGCAGATCCCTACGAGCAGTACTTC.

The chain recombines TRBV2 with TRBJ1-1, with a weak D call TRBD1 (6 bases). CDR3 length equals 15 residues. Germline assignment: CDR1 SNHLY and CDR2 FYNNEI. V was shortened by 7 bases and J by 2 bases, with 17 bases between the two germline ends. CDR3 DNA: TGTGCCAGCACCATGGGGGGGGCGGCCAACACTGAAGCTTTCTTT. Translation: CASTMGGAANTEAFF. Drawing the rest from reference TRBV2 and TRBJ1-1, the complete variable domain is EPEVTQTPSHQVTQMGQEVILRCVPISNHLYFYWYRQILGQKVEFLVSFYNNEISEKSEIFDDQFSVERPDGSNFTLKIRSTKLEDSAMYFCASTMGGAANTEAFFGQGTRLTVV.

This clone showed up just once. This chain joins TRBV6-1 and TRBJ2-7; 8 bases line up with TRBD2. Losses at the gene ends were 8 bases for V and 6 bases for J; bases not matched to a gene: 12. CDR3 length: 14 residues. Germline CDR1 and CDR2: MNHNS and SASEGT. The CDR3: CASYEAGAVLEQYF. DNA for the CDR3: TGTGCCAGCTATGAAGCGGGAGCGGTGCTCGAGCAGTACTTC.

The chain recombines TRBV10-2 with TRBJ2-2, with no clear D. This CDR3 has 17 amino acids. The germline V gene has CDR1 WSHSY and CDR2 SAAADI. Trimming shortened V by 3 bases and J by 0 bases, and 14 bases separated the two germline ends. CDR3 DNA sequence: TGCGCCAGCAGTGACCCCCCACTACCTTCGAACACCGGGGAGCTGTTTTTT. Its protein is CASSDPPLPSNTGELFF.

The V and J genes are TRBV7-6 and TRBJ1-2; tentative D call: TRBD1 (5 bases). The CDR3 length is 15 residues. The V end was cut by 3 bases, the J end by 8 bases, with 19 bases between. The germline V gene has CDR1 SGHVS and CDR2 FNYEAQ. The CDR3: CASSLDPGSGGGYTF. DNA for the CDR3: TGTGCCAGCAGCTTGGACCCGGGATCCGGGGGAGGCTACACCTTC.

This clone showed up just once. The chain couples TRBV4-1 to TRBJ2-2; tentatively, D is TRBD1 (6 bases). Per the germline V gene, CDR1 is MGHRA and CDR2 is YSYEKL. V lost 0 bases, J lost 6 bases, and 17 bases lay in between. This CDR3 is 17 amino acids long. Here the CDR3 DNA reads TGCGCCAGCAGCCAAGACCAATCCTACAGGGTTGCCGGGGAGCTGTTTTTT. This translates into CASSQDQSYRVAGELFF.

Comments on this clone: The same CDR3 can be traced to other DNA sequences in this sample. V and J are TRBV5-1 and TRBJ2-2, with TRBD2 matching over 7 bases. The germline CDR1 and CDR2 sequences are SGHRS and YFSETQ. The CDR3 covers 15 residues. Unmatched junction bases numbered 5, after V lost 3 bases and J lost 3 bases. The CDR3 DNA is TGCGCCAGCAGCTCTGGACTAGGGGACACCGGGGAGCTGTTTTTT. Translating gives CASSSGLGDTGELFF. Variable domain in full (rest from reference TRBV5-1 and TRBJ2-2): KAGVTQTPRYLIKTRGQQVTLSCSPISGHRSVSWYQQTPGQGLQFLFEYFSETQRNKGNFPGRFSGRQFSNSRSEMNVSTLELGDSALYLCASSSGLGDTGELFFGEGSRLTVL.

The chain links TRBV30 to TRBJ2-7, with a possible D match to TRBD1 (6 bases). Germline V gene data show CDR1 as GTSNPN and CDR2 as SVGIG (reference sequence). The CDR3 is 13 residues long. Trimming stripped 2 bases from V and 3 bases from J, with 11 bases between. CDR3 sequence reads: CAWSPQDSYEQYF. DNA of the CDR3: TGTGCCTGGAGTCCCCAGGACAGCTACGAGCAGTACTTC. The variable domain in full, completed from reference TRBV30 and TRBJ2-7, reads SQTIHQWPATLVQPVGSPLSLECTVEGTSNPNLYWYRQAAGRGLQLLFYSVGIGQISSEVPQNLSASRPQDRQFILSSKKLLLSDSGFYLCAWSPQDSYEQYFGPGTRLTVT.

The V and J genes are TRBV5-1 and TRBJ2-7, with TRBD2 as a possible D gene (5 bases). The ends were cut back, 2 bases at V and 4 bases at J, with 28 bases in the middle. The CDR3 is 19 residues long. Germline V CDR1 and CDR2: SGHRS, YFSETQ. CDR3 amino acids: CASSLWVSGSSTRPYEQYF. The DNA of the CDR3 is TGCGCCAGCAGCTTATGGGTTTCGGGGTCTTCTACCCGACCTTACGAGCAGTACTTC.

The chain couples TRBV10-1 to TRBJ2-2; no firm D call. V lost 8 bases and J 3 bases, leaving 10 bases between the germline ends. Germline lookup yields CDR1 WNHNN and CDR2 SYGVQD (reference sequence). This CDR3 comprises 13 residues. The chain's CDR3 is CASFSGDTGELFF. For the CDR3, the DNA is TGCGCCAGCTTTTCAGGCGACACCGGGGAGCTGTTTTTT.

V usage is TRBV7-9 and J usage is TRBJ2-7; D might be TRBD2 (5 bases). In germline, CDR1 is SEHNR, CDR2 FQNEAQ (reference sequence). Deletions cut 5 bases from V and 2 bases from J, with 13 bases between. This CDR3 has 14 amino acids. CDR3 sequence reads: CASSATGIAYEQYF. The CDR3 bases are TGTGCCAGCAGCGCGACGGGGATTGCCTACGAGCAGTACTTC.